These 14 T cell receptor beta chains originate from one sample sequenced in a study of T cell responses to AZD1222 COVID-19 vaccine. The method was immunoSEQ multiplex PCR; TCRdb's version includes in-frame clones alone and lacks a portion of them. The sample holds 130,000 or so clones, roughly 92% seen once. Sequencing used peripheral blood, obtained on day 0 of AZD1222 vaccination. The origin of the receptors is an adult in good health.

This clone was picked up one time. As DNA, the CDR3 is TGTGCCAGCAGCTTACAGGGCTGGCTAGCGCCCTCCTACAATGAGCAGTTCTTC. Residues: CASSLQGWLAPSYNEQFF. The chain joins TRBV7-2 to TRBJ2-1, with D perhaps matching TRBD2 (6 bases). Germline CDR1 reads SGHTA; CDR2 reads FQGNSA. Trimming cost V 2 bases and J 0 bases, with 17 bases left between them. The CDR3 has 18 residues.

The chain carries TRBV6-5 and TRBJ1-2; D call uncertain. The V and J ends lost 6 bases and 5 bases respectively, with 16 bases between them. The V gene's germline CDR1 is MNHEY and CDR2 SVGAGI. CDR3 size: 14 residues. The CDR3 loop reads CASRSLGSLYGYTF. The DNA for the CDR3 is TGTGCCAGCAGGAGCCTCGGGTCGCTATATGGCTACACCTTC.

The gene calls are TRBV5-1 and TRBJ1-2; 11 bases line up with TRBD1. The CDR3 extends over 16 amino acids. In germline, CDR1 is SGHRS, CDR2 YFSETQ. The J segment lost 3 bases and the V segment lost 4 bases, leaving 8 bases of the junction unmatched. Written as DNA, the CDR3 is TGCGCCAGCAGCCCGGACAGGGGGCGTACAGACTATGGCTACACCTTC. It encodes CASSPDRGRTDYGYTF.

This chain uses TRBV10-3 with TRBJ1-1, with D perhaps TRBD1 (5 bases). The V end was cut by 4 bases, the J end by 5 bases, with 17 bases between. CDR1 is ENHRY, CDR2 SYGVKD, per germline. There are 15 residues in the CDR3. CDR3 amino acids: CAISAQTGTGTEAFF. The CDR3 bases are TGTGCCATCAGTGCCCAGACCGGGACCGGGACTGAAGCTTTCTTT.

The CDR3 sequence: CASSYSSGGGYGYTF. CDR3 DNA: TGTGCCAGCAGTTACTCGTCGGGCGGAGGCTATGGCTACACCTTC. The chain recombines TRBV6-2 or TRBV6-3 with TRBJ1-2; D uncertain. Trimming removed 0 bases from V and 4 bases from J, with 12 bases in between. The CDR3 length is 15 residues. Germline V CDR1 and CDR2: MNHEY, SVGEGT.

The chain uses TRBV5-4 and TRBJ1-6; TRBD1 matches 7 bases. The CDR3 runs to 17 residues. V shed 2 bases and J 5 bases; nucleotides not matched to a gene: 10. CDR1 and CDR2 (germline): SGHNT, YYREEE (reference sequence). CDR3 region: CASSFAQGSGNNSPLHF. For the CDR3, the DNA is TGTGCCAGCAGCTTCGCACAGGGGAGTGGGAATAATTCACCCCTCCACTTT. Full variable domain (missing parts from reference TRBV5-4 and TRBJ1-6): ETGVTQSPTHLIKTRGQQVTLRCSSQSGHNTVSWYQQALGQGPQFIFQYYREEENGRGNFPPRFSGLQFPNYSSELNVNALELDDSALYLCASSFAQGSGNNSPLHFGNGTRLTVT.

V gene TRBV4-1 combines with J gene TRBJ2-1, with D possibly TRBD1 on 5 matching bases. Germline V gives CDR1 MGHRA, CDR2 YSYEKL. The CDR3 extends over 15 amino acids. V was clipped by 0 bases and J by 4 bases, with 10 bases between them. As DNA, the CDR3 is TGCGCCAGCAGCCAAGATAGGGGCCAGTACAATGAGCAGTTCTTC. Amino acids: CASSQDRGQYNEQFF.

This clone was found once. The chain combines TRBV13 with TRBJ2-3; D is undetermined. Deletions cut 3 bases from V and 0 bases from J, with 4 bases between. This CDR3 has 13 residues. Germline CDR1 and CDR2: PRHDT and FYEKMQ (reference sequence). CDR3 residues: CASSFSSTDTQYF. Here the CDR3 DNA reads TGTGCCAGCAGCTTTTCTAGCACAGATACGCAGTATTTT.

The rearrangement uses TRBV4-1 and TRBJ2-5, with TRBD2 matching over 7 bases. The CDR3 runs to 14 residues. Looked up from germline, CDR1 is MGHRA and CDR2 is YSYEKL. The V gene end was trimmed by 4 bases and the J gene end by 4 bases; junction bases not matched to a gene: 6. CDR3 bases: TGCGCCAGCAGCCTGGCGGGACTACGAGAGACCCAGTACTTC. It specifies CASSLAGLRETQYF.

This sequence joins TRBV18 and TRBJ1-2; a weak D match, TRBD1 (5 bases). Trimming removed 2 bases at V and 2 bases at J, with 9 bases between. Germline V CDR1 and CDR2: KGHSH, LQKENI. The CDR3 consists of 14 residues. The CDR3 region is CASSPGRQNYGYTF. The CDR3 region has the DNA TGTGCCAGCTCACCAGGCAGACAGAACTATGGCTACACCTTC.

The genes are TRBV3-1 (or the pseudogene TRBV3-2) and TRBJ1-2; the match to TRBD1 covers 9 bases. The CDR3 totals 15 residues. CDR1 and CDR2 from the germline V gene are LGHDT and YNNKEL (reference sequence). V lost 1 base, J lost 4 bases, and 4 bases stayed unmatched. CDR3 in amino acids: CASSQGDRAGYGYTF. The CDR3 DNA follows: TGTGCCAGCAGCCAAGGGGACAGGGCGGGCTATGGCTACACCTTC.

The J gene is TRBJ2-2, the V gene TRBV7-3; D call uncertain. CDR3 length: 14 residues. CDR1 is SGHTA and CDR2 is FQGTGA in the germline V gene. Trimming left V 5 bases short and J 6 bases short, with 13 bases between. CDR3 sequence: CASSLSRESGELFF. The CDR3 DNA sequence: TGTGCCAGCAGCCTGTCCCGAGAGTCCGGGGAGCTGTTTTTT. Filled out from reference TRBV7-3 and TRBJ2-2, the complete variable domain reads GAGVSQTPSNKVTEKGKYVELRCDPISGHTALYWYRQSLGQGPEFLIYFQGTGAADDSGLPNDRFFAVRPEGSVSTLKIQRTERGDSAVYLCASSLSRESGELFFGEGSRLTVL.

V usage is TRBV29-1 and J usage is TRBJ2-2, with D tentatively TRBD1 (7 bases). The V end was cut by 6 bases, the J end by 3 bases, with 14 bases between. Germline lookup yields CDR1 SQVTM and CDR2 ANQGSEA. The CDR3 length is 14 residues. Here the CDR3 DNA reads TGCAGCGTCTCCAGGGGGGCGGACACCGGGGAGCTGTTTTTT. Its protein product is CSVSRGADTGELFF.

The chain couples TRBV5-4 to TRBJ2-2; D not certain. This CDR3 has 12 amino acids. Germline-derived CDR1 and CDR2 are SGHNT and YYREEE (reference sequence). The V gene lost 5 bases and the J gene lost 1 base, with 3 bases spanning the gap. The CDR3 DNA follows: TGTGCCAGCAGGCTGAACACCGGGGAGCTGTTTTTT. This gives the protein CASRLNTGELFF.